This TCR beta chain was observed in a study of T cells in Graves' hyperthyroidism and ophthalmopathy. Concerning this clonotype itself: The antigen is not known.

Diagnoses were made from clinical symptoms, serum measures (thyroxine and TRAb), thyroid ultrasound and orbital computed tomography. The length of the CDR3 is 15 residues. V was clipped by 8 bases and J by 0 bases; unmatched bases: 7. TCR beta CDR3 sequences were amplified from RNA transcripts. Using the HTBI primer set, a first-round RT-PCR was run on the TCR CDR3. In TCRdb, the multiplex PCR reads were re-called with MiXCR into one record per CDR3 protein. The table lists under 300,000 distinct CDR3 sequences, approximately 21% of them singletons. Study-wide findings and caveats: Within blood appeared most thyroid clonotypes that had expanded above 0.001. The model predicted ophthalmopathy a median around 6 months before onset. Ophthalmopathy was distinguished from stable hyperthyroidism by 13 V-J signatures.

The chain recombines TRBV12-3 or TRBV12-4 with TRBJ1-3, with TRBD1 identical over 7 bases. The TCR sequence derives from a young man with Graves' ophthalmopathy. Material for sequencing was blood. The CDR3 here is CASGRDSSSGNTIYF. CDR3 coding DNA: TGTGCCAGCGGTCGGGACAGCTCCTCTGGAAACACCATATATTTT.